Listed below are T cell receptor beta chains from one sample, sequenced in a study of spatial heterogeneity in lung cancer. In TCRdb, the 5' RACE reads were re-called with MiXCR into one record per CDR3 protein. The table includes 45,000 to 55,000 distinct CDR3 sequences, approximately 5% detected once. The sample in question was PBMCs, obtained at surgery. The receptors derive from a male donor with early-stage non-small cell lung cancer. The CDR3 runs from the conserved cysteine through the conserved F or W. D genes are given only for firm matches. Only some rows state a clone size, as once, few, many or a class for expanded clones.

TRBD1 13 TRBJ1-2 TRBV4-3 . CASSQTGYIGYTF TGCGCCAGCAGCCAGACAGGGTATATAGGCTACACCTTC
. 13 TRBJ1-2 TRBV6-5 many CASSYGDSDGYTF TGTGCCAGCAGCTACGGGGATTCTGATGGCTACACCTTC
. 12 TRBJ2-1 TRBV19 few CASSIAHNEQFF TGTGCCAGTAGTATAGCTCACAATGAGCAGTTCTTC
TRBD2 14 TRBJ2-7 TRBV6-5 . CASRRTSGRSEQYF TGTGCCAGCAGACGGACTAGCGGGAGATCCGAGCAGTACTTC
. 13 TRBJ2-5 TRBV10-2 many CASRGPDQETQYF TGCGCCAGCAGGGGGCCTGATCAAGAGACCCAGTACTTC
. 14 TRBJ1-1 TRBV4-2 many CASRPSGGNTEAFF TGTGCCAGCAGACCCAGTGGGGGAAACACTGAAGCTTTCTTT
. 14 TRBJ2-7 TRBV5-1 . CASSLLGSSYEQYF TGCGCCAGCAGCCTTCTCGGGTCAAGCTACGAGCAGTACTTC
TRBD1 14 TRBJ1-6 TRBV5-6 . CASSLAGGGSPLHF TGTGCCAGCAGCTTGGCAGGGGGCGGTTCACCCCTCCACTTT
TRBD2 14 TRBJ2-7 TRBV2 many CASGTSAVSYEQYF TGTGCCAGCGGGACTAGCGCCGTCTCCTACGAGCAGTACTTC
. 15 TRBJ1-6 TRBV20-1 many CSATRQSSYNSPLHF TGCAGTGCTACGAGACAGAGCTCCTATAATTCACCCCTCCACTTT
. 15 TRBJ2-1 TRBV7-8 many CASRLTRDDIDEQFF TGTGCCAGCAGATTGACTAGGGACGATATCGATGAGCAGTTCTTC
TRBD2 15 TRBJ2-3 TRBV20-1 many CSARDLAGVADTQYF TGCAGTGCTAGGGACTTAGCGGGAGTCGCAGATACGCAGTATTTT
. 14 TRBJ2-7 TRBV6-2/TRBV6-3 many CASSYSTKPYEQYF TGTGCCAGCAGTTACTCAACTAAGCCCTACGAGCAGTACTTC
. 18 TRBJ1-3 TRBV7-8 many CASSLEAPSLSSGNTIYF TGTGCCAGCAGCTTAGAGGCCCCTAGCCTGAGCTCTGGAAACACCATATATTTT
TRBD1 16 TRBJ2-2 TRBV20-1 many CSARPRGQGPTGELFF TGCAGTGCTAGACCTCGAGGACAGGGCCCCACCGGGGAGCTGTTTTTT
. 13 TRBJ1-6 TRBV9 many CASSVDPNSPLHF TGTGCCAGCAGCGTAGACCCAAATTCACCCCTCCACTTT
TRBD1 14 TRBJ2-5 TRBV15 . CATSSGSGGETQYF TGTGCCACCAGCAGTGGATCAGGGGGAGAGACCCAGTACTTC
. 14 TRBJ2-5 TRBV2 many CASKGSRGRETQYF TGTGCCAGCAAAGGTTCGCGGGGAAGAGAGACCCAGTACTTC
TRBD1 16 TRBJ1-2 TRBV28 few CASSTQTGFSNYGYTF TGTGCCAGCAGTACACAGACAGGGTTTTCTAACTATGGCTACACCTTC
. 15 TRBJ1-2 TRBV20-1 medium-sized CSARDQVRADYGYTF TGCAGTGCTAGAGATCAAGTCAGGGCGGACTATGGCTACACCTTC
TRBD1 15 TRBJ2-7 TRBV10-3 . CAIRADRGNQYEQYF TGTGCCATCAGGGCGGACAGGGGGAATCAGTACGAGCAGTACTTC
TRBD1 14 TRBJ2-5 TRBV5-1 many CASSLRDRGETQYF TGCGCCAGCAGCCTACGGGACAGGGGAGAGACCCAGTACTTC
. 15 TRBJ1-5 TRBV6-6 many CASSYSGGGNQPQHF TGTGCCAGCAGTTACTCCGGGGGAGGCAATCAGCCCCAGCATTTT
. 11 TRBJ2-1 TRBV11-2 many CASSPHNEQFF TGTGCCAGCAGCCCCCACAATGAGCAGTTCTTC
. 13 TRBJ1-5 TRBV18 . CASSPEDLGPQHF TGTGCCAGCTCACCCGAAGATTTAGGGCCCCAGCATTTT
. 12 TRBJ2-7 TRBV2 many CASSLENYEQYF TGTGCCAGCAGTCTGGAAAATTACGAGCAGTACTTC
TRBD2 14 TRBJ2-1 TRBV3-1 many CASSVTSGNNEQFF TGTGCCAGCAGTGTGACTAGCGGGAACAATGAGCAGTTCTTC
TRBD2 16 TRBJ2-1 TRBV5-1 many CASSLAGLAGVNEQFF TGCGCCAGCAGCTTGGCCGGGCTAGCGGGAGTCAATGAGCAGTTCTTC
. 15 TRBJ2-2 TRBV4-1 many CASSQLTGDTGELFF TGCGCCAGCAGCCAACTCACAGGCGACACCGGGGAGCTGTTTTTT
TRBD1 14 TRBJ1-1 TRBV29-1 many CSVADRFMNTEAFF TGCAGCGTTGCGGACAGGTTCATGAACACTGAAGCTTTCTTT
TRBD2 15 TRBJ2-1 TRBV27 many CASSSGLAAYNEQFF TGTGCCAGCAGTTCGGGACTAGCGGCCTACAATGAGCAGTTCTTC
. 16 TRBJ2-6 TRBV20-1 many CSARGGHPSGANVLTF TGCAGTGCTAGAGGCGGACATCCCTCTGGGGCCAACGTCCTGACTTTC
. 14 TRBJ2-5 TRBV5-1 many CASSATPGAETQYF TGCGCCAGCAGCGCGACGCCTGGGGCGGAGACCCAGTACTTC
. 14 TRBJ1-1 TRBV27 . CASSRWDKSTEAFF TGTGCCAGCAGTCGGTGGGACAAATCCACTGAAGCTTTCTTT
. 13 TRBJ2-7 TRBV20-1 few CSARAPGSDEQYF TGCAGTGCTAGAGCACCGGGTTCGGACGAGCAGTACTTC
. 14 TRBJ2-7 TRBV20-1 many CSARDGGRDYEQYF TGCAGTGCTAGAGATGGCGGCAGGGACTACGAGCAGTACTTC
TRBD2 16 TRBJ2-1 TRBV28 many CASSLLAGVSYNEQFF TGTGCCAGCAGTTTACTAGCGGGAGTGTCCTACAATGAGCAGTTCTTC